This paragraph covers one TCR beta chain sequence. Assay used: immunoSEQ multiplex PCR; TCRdb lists only in-frame clones, some missing. The table shows almost 85,000 clones, with around 97% occurring only once. The record originates from a study of technical replicates of blood from a few donors. V was trimmed by 1 base and J by 4 bases, leaving 8 bases between them. The CDR3 extends over 14 amino acids. Germline V gene sequence: CDR1 WSHSY, CDR2 SAAADI. The chain uses TRBV10-2 and TRBJ2-1; D is ambiguous. Source material: T cells isolated from PBMCs. The clonotype originates from a human donor in good health. The CDR3: CASSELSLYNEQFF. The CDR3 DNA sequence: TGCGCCAGCAGTGAGTTGTCTCTATACAATGAGCAGTTCTTC.